This TCR beta chain was profiled in a study of graft-versus-host responses after intestinal transplantation. The wider study: Anti-thymocyte globulin induction was given to all recipients, followed by tacrolimus and steroids for around three years.

CDR1 and CDR2 (germline): PRHDT, FYEKMQ (reference sequence). CDR3 length: 13 amino acids. The V and J ends lost 6 bases and 11 bases respectively, with 16 bases between them. TCRdb's table, derived via immunoSEQ multiplex PCR, lists solely in-frame clones and lacks some. The data show fewer than 120,000 clones, with 85% to 95% seen just once and about 0.54% held by the top ten. On this clone: The antigen is undetermined.

Study-wide results and caveats: Allograft graft-versus-host to host-versus-graft clonal ratios ran high in patients with graft-donor T cell macrochimerism. Early after transplant, HvG declines were associated with peak levels of circulating GvH clones. Analysis identified GvH clones in recipient marrow, with some appearing first in ileum or blood.

The J gene is TRBJ2-2, the V gene TRBV13, with D perhaps matching TRBD1 or TRBD2 (5 bases each). This receptor was obtained from a human donor who received an intestinal transplant. The source material was unstimulated CD8+ T cells sorted from spleen or lymph node cells, sampled before intestinal transplant. CDR3 bases: TGTGCCAGCAGATTTACCGGGGCCGTCGAGCTGTTTTTT. Its translation is CASRFTGAVELFF.